The next 16 T cell receptor beta chains were all read from a single sample in a study of cytomegalovirus exposure and HLA in healthy donors. In the PCR, 60 Vbeta and 13 Jbeta primers were used. Some clones are missing from TCRdb's copy, which holds only in-frame ones; the method was immunoSEQ multiplex PCR. The table shows 13,000 to 15,000 clones, with roughly 63% occurring only once. The sample comprised PBMCs. The receptors come from a woman aged 45-60 years in good health and CMV-seropositive.

This clone was counted between two and nine times. The CDR3 DNA follows: TGTGCCAGCAGTGAACAGGGAAACACCATATATTTT. Its translation: CASSEQGNTIYF. The chain is built from TRBV25-1 and TRBJ1-3; D is undetermined. This CDR3 is 12 amino acids long. Germline V gives CDR1 MGHDK, CDR2 SYGVNS. V lost 2 bases and J lost 4, with 3 bases in between.

This rearrangement joins TRBV5-1 to TRBJ2-7, with 9 bases matching TRBD2. With V trimmed by 6 bases and J by 5 bases, 9 bases remained unmatched. The CDR3 has 14 amino acids. The germline CDR1 and CDR2 sequences are SGHRS and YFSETQ. CDR3 sequence: CASTAGTSLHEQYF. The CDR3 bases are TGCGCCAGCACCGCCGGGACTAGCTTGCACGAGCAGTACTTC.

V gene TRBV7-2 combines with J gene TRBJ1-5; D is unresolved. V dropped 5 bases and J dropped 7 bases, with 9 bases sitting between them. The CDR3 contains 12 residues. The germline V gene has CDR1 SGHTA and CDR2 FQGNSA. CDR3 DNA: TGTGCCAGCAGCCCCACGGGGCAGCCCCAGCATTTT. Translation gives CASSPTGQPQHF.

The chain is built from TRBV10-3 and TRBJ2-2; D gene uncertain. Trimming removed 2 bases at V and 0 bases at J, with 4 bases between. CDR1 is ENHRY, CDR2 SYGVKD, per germline. The length of the CDR3 is 14 residues. The CDR3 spells CAISESPNTGELFF. CDR3 sequence (DNA): TGTGCCATCAGTGAGAGCCCGAACACCGGGGAGCTGTTTTTT.

This clone was seen only once. The chain is built from TRBV10-3 and TRBJ1-1, with 9 nucleotides matching TRBD1. The CDR3 sequence is 15 residues long. The germline V gene has CDR1 ENHRY and CDR2 SYGVKD. After removal of 5 bases from V and 6 bases from J, the junction contained 10 bases not matched to a gene. Here the CDR3 reads CAISQKTGGNAEAFF. Written as DNA, the CDR3 is TGTGCCATCAGTCAGAAGACAGGGGGTAACGCTGAAGCTTTCTTT.

This chain uses TRBV10-3 with TRBJ2-5; TRBD1 might be the D (6 bases). The CDR3 is 14 residues long. V lost 1 base and J 2 bases, leaving 8 bases between the germline ends. Germline V gene lookup returns CDR1 ENHRY and CDR2 SYGVKD. The CDR3 spells CAISEWGLQETQYF. As DNA, the CDR3 is TGTGCCATCAGTGAGTGGGGGCTTCAAGAGACCCAGTACTTC.

This chain connects TRBV30 to TRBJ1-1; TRBD1 agrees at 9 bases. Germline V gene data show CDR1 as GTSNPN and CDR2 as SVGIG (reference sequence). This CDR3 has 14 amino acids. Unmatched junction bases numbered 9, after V lost 4 bases and J lost 6 bases. DNA for the CDR3: TGTGCCTGGACCGGGGACAGGGTGAGCGCTGAAGCTTTCTTT. This codes for CAWTGDRVSAEAFF.

V and J are TRBV6-1 and TRBJ1-5, with D possibly being TRBD1 (5 bases). This CDR3 is 13 amino acids long. Trimming took 4 bases from V and 7 from J, leaving 11 bases between them. The germline V gene has CDR1 MNHNS and CDR2 SASEGT. CDR3 nucleotides: TGTGCCAGCAGTGCAGGGCGGCAGCAGCCCCAGCATTTT. This gives the protein CASSAGRQQPQHF.

The CDR3 is CASSTIGGTEAFF. In DNA, the CDR3 is TGTGCCAGCAGCACCATTGGCGGAACTGAAGCTTTCTTT. The rearrangement uses TRBV7-6 and TRBJ1-1; D ambiguous. The CDR3 is made up of 13 amino acids. Germline V lookup: CDR1 SGHVS, CDR2 FNYEAQ. Trimming took off 5 bases at V and 5 bases at J, with 12 bases between the two ends. The full variable domain, rest sourced from reference TRBV7-6 and TRBJ1-1, is GAGVSQSPRYKVTKRGQDVALRCDPISGHVSLYWYRQALGQGPEFLTYFNYEAQQDKSGLPNDRFSAERPEGSISTLTIQRTEQRDSAMYRCASSTIGGTEAFFGQGTRLTVV.

The chain recombines TRBV6-1 with TRBJ1-5; 7 bases match TRBD1. Unmatched junction bases numbered 5, after V lost 5 bases and J lost 7 bases. The germline CDR1 and CDR2 sequences are MNHNS and SASEGT. This CDR3 is built from 13 residues. The CDR3 nucleotides read TGTGCCAGCAGTTCCGACAGGGCCCAGCCCCAGCATTTT. It is translated as CASSSDRAQPQHF.

The chain employs TRBV4-2 and TRBJ2-7; 15 bases agree with TRBD2. CDR1 is LGHNA and CDR2 is YNFKEQ in the germline V gene. CDR3 length: 18 residues. J gave up 7 bases and V 4 bases, and 14 bases lay outside the gene matches. CDR3 sequence reads: CASSPGVGLAGGPLEQYF. CDR3 nucleotides: TGTGCCAGCAGCCCCGGGGTAGGACTAGCGGGAGGGCCGTTAGAGCAGTACTTC.

Here the CDR3 reads CASSYSGDEAFF. As DNA, the CDR3 is TGTGCCAGCAGTTACTCTGGAGATGAAGCTTTCTTT. V and J are TRBV6-5 and TRBJ1-1; D uncertain. CDR1 and CDR2 (germline): MNHEY, SVGAGI. The CDR3 contains 12 residues. Trimming pared 0 bases from V and 7 bases from J, leaving 6 bases between.

This clone occurred a few times. The chain couples TRBV30 to TRBJ2-7, with TRBD1 matching 8 bases. The V segment lost 3 bases and the J segment 1 base; nucleotides outside the gene matches: 5. This CDR3 contains 14 residues. The germline gives CDR1 GTSNPN, CDR2 SVGIG (reference sequence). CDR3 protein: CAWSDRGPSYEQYF. The CDR3 DNA sequence: TGTGCCTGGAGCGACAGGGGCCCGTCCTACGAGCAGTACTTC. The full variable domain, completed using reference TRBV30 and TRBJ2-7, is SQTIHQWPATLVQPVGSPLSLECTVEGTSNPNLYWYRQAAGRGLQLLFYSVGIGQISSEVPQNLSASRPQDRQFILSSKKLLLSDSGFYLCAWSDRGPSYEQYFGPGTRLTVT.

The chain employs TRBV4-2 and TRBJ2-7; a possible D gene is TRBD1 (5 bases). V lost 1 base and J 3 bases, leaving 16 bases between the germline ends. This CDR3 has 16 amino acids. Germline values: CDR1 LGHNA, CDR2 YNFKEQ. This CDR3 reads CASSQVSAGSGYEQYF. The CDR3, as DNA: TGTGCCAGCAGCCAAGTAAGTGCAGGGTCAGGCTACGAGCAGTACTTC.

This clone was counted between two and nine times. The chain links TRBV7-2 to TRBJ1-2; 8 bases are a match to TRBD1. Unmatched junction bases numbered 12, after V lost 1 base and J lost 8 bases. The CDR3 runs to 16 residues. Germline CDR1 SGHTA, CDR2 FQGNSA. The CDR3 region is CASSLGQGNLVRGYTF. CDR3 in DNA: TGTGCCAGCAGCTTAGGACAGGGGAACTTGGTGCGGGGCTACACCTTC.

The rearrangement uses TRBV10-3 and TRBJ2-1; D is possibly TRBD2 (6 bases). Germline V gene sequence: CDR1 ENHRY, CDR2 SYGVKD. This CDR3 is 18 amino acids long. The V gene lost 6 bases and the J gene lost 6 bases, with 27 bases spanning the gap. In nucleotides, the CDR3 is TGTGCCATCAGGGGGACCCCCCGGGGCGGGGCTGGATCCAATGAGCAGTTCTTC. Protein product: CAIRGTPRGGAGSNEQFF.